The next 26 T cell receptor beta chains were all read from a single sample in a study of Graves' ophthalmopathy and Graves' hyperthyroidism. The authors amplified TCR beta CDR3 regions, and they did so from RNA transcripts for repertoire sequencing. HTBI primers were used in a first-round RT-PCR, which preceded a second-round multiplex PCR. From the multiplex PCR reads, TCRdb called clonotypes with MiXCR, one entry per CDR3 protein. This table holds about 390,000 distinct CDR3 sequences, roughly a sixth found once. Material: peripheral blood. The source is an adult woman with stable Graves' hyperthyroidism.

This clonotype showed up just once. This may stem from a read error, because a much larger clone lies one nucleotide away. This sequence joins TRBV4-2 and TRBJ2-2, with D maybe TRBD2 (6 bases). CDR1 is LGHNA and CDR2 is YNFKEQ in the germline V gene. Trimming removed 8 bases at V and 6 bases at J, with 16 bases between. The CDR3 spans 14 residues. The CDR3 sequence is CASCRNGEAGELFF. DNA of the CDR3: TGTGCCAGCTGCCGAAACGGGGAGGCCGGGGAGCTGTTTTTT.

This clonotype has more than one count but fewer than ten. The rearrangement joins TRBV7-3 to TRBJ2-5, with a possible D match to TRBD1 (5 bases). This CDR3 spans 13 amino acids. CDR1 SGHTA and CDR2 FQGTGA come from the germline V gene. V dropped 11 bases and J dropped 1 base, with 14 bases sitting between them. CDR3 sequence: CARPDKPQETQYF. The CDR3, as DNA: TGTGCCCGCCCGGACAAACCCCAAGAGACCCAGTACTTC. Looking up the rest from reference TRBV7-3 and TRBJ2-5 gives the full variable domain: GAGVSQTPSNKVTEKGKYVELRCDPISGHTALYWYRQSLGQGPEFLIYFQGTGAADDSGLPNDRFFAVRPEGSVSTLKIQRTERGDSAVYLCARPDKPQETQYFGPGTRLLVL.

Many counts were recorded for this clonotype. The CDR3, as DNA: TGTGCCAGCAGTATCGGAAGAGCCACCCTCACCGGGGAGCTGTTTTTT. The encoded protein is CASSIGRATLTGELFF. This chain joins TRBV5-5 and TRBJ2-2; D call uncertain. Trimming left V 5 bases short and J 4 bases short, with 18 bases between. The length of the CDR3 is 16 residues. Germline CDR1 SGHKS, CDR2 YYEKEE (reference sequence).

This clonotype was detected ten times or more. The CDR3 sequence is CASRPERSAGELFF. In nucleotides, the CDR3 is TGTGCCAGCAGACCCGAGCGGAGCGCCGGGGAGCTGTTTTTT. J is TRBJ2-2 and V is TRBV4-2; a possible D gene is TRBD2 (5 bases). The CDR3 extends over 14 amino acids. CDR1 is LGHNA and CDR2 is YNFKEQ in the germline V gene. Deletions cut 6 bases from V and 6 bases from J, with 14 bases between.

At least ten counts were recorded for this clonotype. This chain links TRBV28 with TRBJ2-7; no clear D. V lost 4 bases, J lost 4 bases, and 14 bases lay in between. Germline assignment: CDR1 MDHEN and CDR2 SYDVKM. The CDR3 loop spans 14 amino acids. For the CDR3, the DNA is TGTGCCAGCAGTTCTCTTCATGGTGGTTACGAGCAGTACTTC. Protein sequence: CASSSLHGGYEQYF.

In its sample, this clonotype was seen many times. The chain joins TRBV12-3 or TRBV12-4 to TRBJ2-7; no firm D call. V was cut by 6 bases and J by 3 bases, with 18 bases left in between. This CDR3 has 15 amino acids. The CDR3: CASSTLKRWDYEQYF. The CDR3 nucleotides are TGTGCCAGCAGCACGCTAAAGAGGTGGGACTACGAGCAGTACTTC.

This clonotype was recorded at least ten times. This may be a read error, as it is one base from a much larger clone. V usage is TRBV27 and J usage is TRBJ2-7; 8 nucleotides agree with TRBD2. The CDR3 spans 15 residues. CDR1 and CDR2 from the germline V gene are MNHEY and SMNVEV (reference sequence). J was trimmed by 2 bases and V by 5 bases; bases with no gene match: 8. The CDR3 protein is CASSVLAASPYEQYF. The CDR3 DNA reads TGTGCCAGCAGTGTACTAGCGGCTAGCCCCTACGAGCAGTACTTC.

This clonotype appeared many times. The chain is built from TRBV13 and TRBJ2-7; D might be TRBD1 or TRBD2, each matching 6 bases. Germline-derived CDR1 and CDR2 are PRHDT and FYEKMQ (reference sequence). V lost 4 bases and J lost 2, with 21 bases in between. The CDR3 contains 17 residues. The CDR3 region is CASSSSLRGRRTYEQYF. CDR3 in DNA: TGTGCCAGCAGCTCTTCCCTCCGGGGGCGCCGGACCTACGAGCAGTACTTC.

This chain connects TRBV15 to TRBJ1-1; 7 bases match TRBD1. V lost 5 bases to trimming and J lost 0 bases; unmatched junction nucleotides: 6. Germline V CDR1 and CDR2: LNHNV, YYDKDF (reference sequence). The CDR3 contains 15 residues. CDR3 protein: CATSRDRDMNTEAFF. CDR3 DNA: TGTGCCACCAGCCGGGACAGAGACATGAACACTGAAGCTTTCTTT.

The chain uses TRBV4-1 and TRBJ2-5; D possibly corresponds to TRBD1 (6 bases). The germline CDR1 and CDR2 sequences are MGHRA and YSYEKL. The CDR3 has 15 residues. Between the trimmed V and J ends, which lost 4 bases and 4 bases, there was a span of 16 bases. The CDR3 DNA reads TGCGCCAGCAGCCCCCTAGGGGGAGATGGAGAGACCCAGTACTTC. It codes for CASSPLGGDGETQYF.

This clonotype showed up many times. This chain links TRBV28 with TRBJ1-1; no definite D call. Germline V CDR1 and CDR2: MDHEN, SYDVKM. The CDR3 length is 14 residues. V dropped 6 bases and J dropped 1 base, with 12 bases sitting between them. Here the CDR3 DNA reads TGTGCCAGCAGCCCGATGGGCGGGAACACTGAAGCTTTCTTT. Its translation: CASSPMGGNTEAFF.

Only a few counts were recorded for this clonotype. The chain employs TRBV14 and TRBJ2-1, with 7 positions matching TRBD2. The CDR3 sequence is 14 residues long. V shed 3 bases and J 8 bases; nucleotides not matched to a gene: 7. Germline V gene data show CDR1 as SGHDN and CDR2 as FVKESK. The CDR3 DNA reads TGTGCCAGCAGCCAGAGGGAGGGCATCTATGAGCAGTTCTTC. This encodes CASSQREGIYEQFF.

This clonotype was counted ten times or more. The chain employs TRBV11-2 and TRBJ2-2, with 8 positions matching TRBD1. V lost 1 base to trimming and J lost 0 bases; unmatched junction nucleotides: 4. The CDR3 runs 17 residues. Germline V gene lookup returns CDR1 SGHAT and CDR2 FQNNGV. CDR3 sequence reads: CASSLVPGQANTGELFF. The DNA for the CDR3 is TGTGCCAGCAGCTTAGTTCCGGGACAGGCGAACACCGGGGAGCTGTTTTTT.

The chain joins TRBV27 to TRBJ2-7; 14 bases align to TRBD2. The CDR3 has 14 amino acids. After removal of 6 bases from V and 6 bases from J, the junction contained 4 bases not matched to a gene. The germline V gene has CDR1 MNHEY and CDR2 SMNVEV (reference sequence). The CDR3 DNA is TGTGCCAGCAGCCAGGGACTAGCGGGAGTCGAGCAGTACTTC. Protein: CASSQGLAGVEQYF.

At least ten counts were recorded for this clonotype. V usage is TRBV6-2 or TRBV6-3 and J usage is TRBJ2-5; D not resolved. Germline V gene data show CDR1 as MNHEY and CDR2 as SVGEGT. The CDR3 length is 13 residues. V was shortened by 2 bases and J by 3 bases, with 7 bases between the two germline ends. The DNA for the CDR3 is TGTGCCAGCAGTTACGACTGGGAAGAGACCCAGTACTTC. It codes for CASSYDWEETQYF.

This clonotype was observed many times. V and J are TRBV6-4 and TRBJ1-1; tentative D call: TRBD1 (5 bases). Germline lookup yields CDR1 MRHNA and CDR2 SNTAGT. V was trimmed by 7 bases and J by 1 base, leaving 22 bases between them. The CDR3 is made up of 17 amino acids. CDR3 DNA: TGTGCCAGCAACCCCCGGGGCGGTGTCGGGAGGAACACTGAAGCTTTCTTT. Its translation is CASNPRGGVGRNTEAFF.

As for this clonotype: This may be a read error, as it is one base from a much larger clone. The CDR3 does not close with the conserved phenylalanine or tryptophan, likely indicating a read error. CDR3 residues: CSAKGPYESNQPQHV. The CDR3 coding sequence is TGCAGTGCAAAAGGTCCCTACGAGAGCAATCAGCCCCAGCATGTT. The rearrangement uses TRBV20-1 and TRBJ1-5; D ambiguous. Germline lookup yields CDR1 DFQATT and CDR2 SNEGSKA (reference sequence). The CDR3 runs to 15 residues. Between the trimmed V and J ends, which lost 6 bases and 1 base, there was a span of 16 bases.

In its sample, this clonotype was seen many times. The genes are TRBV11-1 and TRBJ2-7; 8 nucleotides align to TRBD1. Germline V lookup: CDR1 SGHAT, CDR2 FQDESV (reference sequence). V dropped 5 bases and J dropped 1; count of bases not matched to a gene: 10. The length of the CDR3 is 16 residues. The CDR3 spells CASSPGTGTYSYEQYF. DNA of the CDR3: TGTGCCAGCAGCCCCGGGACAGGAACCTATTCCTACGAGCAGTACTTC.

CDR3 bases: TGCGCCAGCAGCTGGGGGCAGGCGAACACTGAAGCTTTCTTT. Amino acids: CASSWGQANTEAFF. The chain recombines TRBV5-1 with TRBJ1-1, with D possibly TRBD1 on 6 matching bases. Germline loops: CDR1 SGHRS, CDR2 YFSETQ. This CDR3 contains 14 residues. V dropped 3 bases and J dropped 1 base, with 10 bases sitting between them.

This clonotype was detected ten times or more. The V call is TRBV7-2, the J call TRBJ2-5; D perhaps matches TRBD1 (6 bases). The CDR3 consists of 14 residues. V was trimmed by 8 bases and J by 4 bases, leaving 17 bases between them. The germline gives CDR1 SGHTA, CDR2 FQGNSA. CDR3 nucleotide sequence: TGTGCCAGCCGGCCCAGGGGCATAGTAGAGACCCAGTACTTC. Translated, it gives CASRPRGIVETQYF.

This clonotype showed up many times. This CDR3 reads CASSFYRGDGYTF. CDR3 DNA: TGTGCCAGCAGTTTTTACAGGGGAGATGGCTACACCTTC. The chain employs TRBV27 and TRBJ1-2; 7 bases fit TRBD1. CDR3 length: 13 residues. The germline V gene has CDR1 MNHEY and CDR2 SMNVEV (reference sequence). J gave up 6 bases and V 3 bases, and 4 bases lay outside the gene matches.

The sample holds many counts of this clonotype. This chain joins TRBV5-1 and TRBJ1-3; D is unclear. CDR3 length equals 13 residues. Per germline, CDR1 SGHRS and CDR2 YFSETQ. The V and J ends lost 6 bases and 0 bases respectively, with 7 bases between them. The CDR3 nucleotides are TGCGCCAGCATTGGACCCTCTGGAAACACCATATATTTT. This encodes CASIGPSGNTIYF.

This clonotype has ten or more counts. This chain uses TRBV30 with TRBJ2-2; D may be TRBD1 or TRBD2 (6 bases each). The germline V and J ends were trimmed by 8 bases and 4 bases, with 14 bases remaining between them. CDR1 GTSNPN and CDR2 SVGIG come from the germline V gene (reference sequence). This CDR3 has 13 amino acids. CDR3 DNA: TGTGCCCGACCGGGGGCAAGCACCGGGGAGCTGTTTTTT. Translation gives CARPGASTGELFF. The full variable domain, its missing parts supplied by reference TRBV30 and TRBJ2-2, is SQTIHQWPATLVQPVGSPLSLECTVEGTSNPNLYWYRQAAGRGLQLLFYSVGIGQISSEVPQNLSASRPQDRQFILSSKKLLLSDSGFYLCARPGASTGELFFGEGSRLTVL.

This clonotype came up many times. The chain couples TRBV7-9 to TRBJ1-6; D uncertain. The germline V gene encodes CDR1 SEHNR and CDR2 FQNEAQ (reference sequence). The V and J ends lost 6 bases and 1 base respectively, with 7 bases between them. This CDR3 has 14 residues. The CDR3 region is CASRSGSYNSPLHF. The CDR3 nucleotides are TGTGCCAGCAGATCAGGTTCCTATAATTCACCCCTCCACTTT.

On this clonotype: Mismatch with germline at one junction end may stem from a read error. J is TRBJ2-7 and V is TRBV6-2 or TRBV6-3; D is perhaps TRBD2 (5 bases). The CDR3 sequence is 16 residues long. Germline V CDR1 and CDR2: MNHEY, SVGEGT. The CDR3 DNA reads as TGTGCCAGCAGTTACTCTTCCGGGATAGACTCCTACGATCAGTACTTC. It yields the protein CASSYSSGIDSYDQYF.

This clonotype came up many times. This sequence joins TRBV7-9 and TRBJ1-2; weak D call: TRBD1 (5 bases). From germline, CDR1 is SEHNR and CDR2 FQNEAQ (reference sequence). Trimming pared 3 bases from V and 5 bases from J, leaving 16 bases between. This CDR3 has 15 residues. The CDR3 is CASSFGAGPLYGYTF. CDR3 coding DNA: TGTGCCAGCAGCTTTGGGGCAGGGCCTCTTTATGGCTACACCTTC.